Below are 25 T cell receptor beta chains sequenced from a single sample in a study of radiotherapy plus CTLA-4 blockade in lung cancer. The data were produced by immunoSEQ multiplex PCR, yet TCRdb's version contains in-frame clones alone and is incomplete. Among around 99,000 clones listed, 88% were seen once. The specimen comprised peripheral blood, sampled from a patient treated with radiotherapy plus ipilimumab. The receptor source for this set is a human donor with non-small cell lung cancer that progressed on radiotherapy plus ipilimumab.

CDR3 coding DNA: TGCAGCGTCGGAGACAGATCCTCTGGAAACACCATATATTTT. It yields the protein CSVGDRSSGNTIYF. The gene calls are TRBV29-1 and TRBJ1-3; a possible D gene is TRBD1 (5 bases). CDR1 and CDR2 from the germline V gene are SQVTM and ANQGSEA. Deletions cut 6 bases from V and 0 bases from J, with 12 bases between. The CDR3 is made up of 14 amino acids.

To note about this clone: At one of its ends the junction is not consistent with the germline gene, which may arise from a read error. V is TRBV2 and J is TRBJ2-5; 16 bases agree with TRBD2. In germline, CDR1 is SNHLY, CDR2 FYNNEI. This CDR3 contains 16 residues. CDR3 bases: TGTGCCAGAAGTGGGACTAGCGGGGGGGACCAAGAGACCCAGTACTTC. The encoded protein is CARSGTSGGDQETQYF.

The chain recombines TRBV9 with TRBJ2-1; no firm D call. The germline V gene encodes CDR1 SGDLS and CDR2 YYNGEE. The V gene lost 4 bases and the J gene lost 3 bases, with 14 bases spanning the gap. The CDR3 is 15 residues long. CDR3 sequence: CASSPTDPGYNEQFF. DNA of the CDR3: TGTGCCAGCAGCCCGACGGACCCCGGCTACAATGAGCAGTTCTTC.

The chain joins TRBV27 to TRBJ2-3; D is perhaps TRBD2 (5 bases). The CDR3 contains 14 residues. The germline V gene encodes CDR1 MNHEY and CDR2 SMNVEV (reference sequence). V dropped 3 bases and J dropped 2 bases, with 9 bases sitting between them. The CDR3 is CASSFDYFTDTQYF. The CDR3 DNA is TGTGCCAGCAGTTTTGACTACTTCACAGATACGCAGTATTTT.

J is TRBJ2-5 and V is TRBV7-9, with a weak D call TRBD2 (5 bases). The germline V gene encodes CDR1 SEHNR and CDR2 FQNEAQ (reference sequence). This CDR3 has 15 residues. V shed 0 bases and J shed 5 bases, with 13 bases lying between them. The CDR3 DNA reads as TGTGCCAGCAGCTTAGCCGCCCCGACGGGGGAGACCCAGTACTTC. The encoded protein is CASSLAAPTGETQYF.

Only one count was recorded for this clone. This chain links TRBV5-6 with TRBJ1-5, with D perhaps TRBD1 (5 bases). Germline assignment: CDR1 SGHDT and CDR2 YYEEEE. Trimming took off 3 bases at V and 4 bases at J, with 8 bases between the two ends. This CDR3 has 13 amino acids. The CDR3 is CASSSTENQPQHF. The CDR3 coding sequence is TGTGCCAGCAGCTCGACAGAGAATCAGCCCCAGCATTTT.

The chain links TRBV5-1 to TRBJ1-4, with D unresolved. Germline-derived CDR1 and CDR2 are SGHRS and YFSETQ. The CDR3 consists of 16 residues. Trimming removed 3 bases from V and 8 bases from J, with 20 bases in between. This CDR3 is CASSSGLPSLGEKLFF. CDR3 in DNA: TGCGCCAGCAGCTCGGGTTTACCGAGCCTCGGAGAAAAACTGTTTTTT.

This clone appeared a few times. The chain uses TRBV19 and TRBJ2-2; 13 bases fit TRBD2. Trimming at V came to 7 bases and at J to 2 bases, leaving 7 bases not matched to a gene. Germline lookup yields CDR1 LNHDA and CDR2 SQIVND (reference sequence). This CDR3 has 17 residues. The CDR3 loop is CASITTSGRSNTGELFF. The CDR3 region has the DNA TGTGCCAGTATTACGACTAGCGGGAGGAGTAACACCGGGGAGCTGTTTTTT.

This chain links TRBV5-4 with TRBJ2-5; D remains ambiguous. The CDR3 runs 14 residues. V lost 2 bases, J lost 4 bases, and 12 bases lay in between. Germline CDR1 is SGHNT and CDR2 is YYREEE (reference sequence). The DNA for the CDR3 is TGTGCCAGCAGCTTAAGTACTGGTACAGAGACCCAGTACTTC. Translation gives CASSLSTGTETQYF.

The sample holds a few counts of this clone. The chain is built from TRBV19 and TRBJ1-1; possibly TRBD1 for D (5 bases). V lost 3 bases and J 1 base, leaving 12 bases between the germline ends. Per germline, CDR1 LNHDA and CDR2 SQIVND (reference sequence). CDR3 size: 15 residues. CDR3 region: CASSIGPGWNTEAFF. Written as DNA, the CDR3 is TGTGCCAGTAGTATCGGGCCAGGGTGGAACACTGAAGCTTTCTTT. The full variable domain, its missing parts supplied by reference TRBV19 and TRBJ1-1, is DGGITQSPKYLFRKEGQNVTLSCEQNLNHDAMYWYRQDPGQGLRLIYYSQIVNDFQKGDIAEGYSVSREKKESFPLTVTSAQKNPTAFYLCASSIGPGWNTEAFFGQGTRLTVV.

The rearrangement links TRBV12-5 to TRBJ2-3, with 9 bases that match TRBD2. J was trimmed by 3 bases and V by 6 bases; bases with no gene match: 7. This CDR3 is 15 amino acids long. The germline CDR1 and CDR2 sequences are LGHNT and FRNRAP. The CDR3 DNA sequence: TGTGCTAGTGGGCGGGGAGCGGGAGGAACAGATACGCAGTATTTT. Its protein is CASGRGAGGTDTQYF.

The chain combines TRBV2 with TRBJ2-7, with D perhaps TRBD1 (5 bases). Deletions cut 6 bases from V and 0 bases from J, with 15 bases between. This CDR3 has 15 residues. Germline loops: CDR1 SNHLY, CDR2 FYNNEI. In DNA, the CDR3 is TGTGCCAGCAGGCCAGGGCGAAACCGCTCCTACGAGCAGTACTTC. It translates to CASRPGRNRSYEQYF. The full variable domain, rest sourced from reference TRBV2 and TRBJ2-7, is EPEVTQTPSHQVTQMGQEVILRCVPISNHLYFYWYRQILGQKVEFLVSFYNNEISEKSEIFDDQFSVERPDGSNFTLKIRSTKLEDSAMYFCASRPGRNRSYEQYFGPGTRLTVT.

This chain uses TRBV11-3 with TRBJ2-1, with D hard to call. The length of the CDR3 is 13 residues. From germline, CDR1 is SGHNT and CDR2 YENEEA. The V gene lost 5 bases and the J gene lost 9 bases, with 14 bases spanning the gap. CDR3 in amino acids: CASSLNRVGEQFF. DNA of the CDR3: TGTGCCAGCAGCCTCAATAGGGTTGGTGAGCAGTTCTTC. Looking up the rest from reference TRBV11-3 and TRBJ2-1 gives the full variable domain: EAGVVQSPRYKIIEKKQPVAFWCNPISGHNTLYWYLQNLGQGPELLIRYENEEAVDDSQLPKDRFSAERLKGVDSTLKIQPAELGDSAVYLCASSLNRVGEQFFGPGTRLTVL.

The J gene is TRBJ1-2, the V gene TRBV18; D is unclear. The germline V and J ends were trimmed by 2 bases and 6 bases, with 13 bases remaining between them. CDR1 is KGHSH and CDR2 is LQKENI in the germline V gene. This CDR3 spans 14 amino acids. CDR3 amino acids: CASSPTPTIDGYTF. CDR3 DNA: TGTGCCAGCTCACCAACCCCAACGATCGATGGCTACACCTTC.

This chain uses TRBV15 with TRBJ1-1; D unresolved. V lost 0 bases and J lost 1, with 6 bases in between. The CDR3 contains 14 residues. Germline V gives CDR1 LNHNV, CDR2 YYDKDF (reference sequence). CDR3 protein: CATSRDFGNTEAFF. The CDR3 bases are TGTGCCACCAGCAGAGATTTCGGGAACACTGAAGCTTTCTTT.

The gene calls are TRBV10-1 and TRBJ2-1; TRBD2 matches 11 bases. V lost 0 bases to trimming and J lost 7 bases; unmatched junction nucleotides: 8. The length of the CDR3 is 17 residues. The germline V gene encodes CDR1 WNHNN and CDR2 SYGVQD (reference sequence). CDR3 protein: CASSESFGTSGSNEQFF. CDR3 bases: TGCGCCAGCAGTGAGTCGTTTGGGACTAGCGGAAGTAATGAGCAGTTCTTC.

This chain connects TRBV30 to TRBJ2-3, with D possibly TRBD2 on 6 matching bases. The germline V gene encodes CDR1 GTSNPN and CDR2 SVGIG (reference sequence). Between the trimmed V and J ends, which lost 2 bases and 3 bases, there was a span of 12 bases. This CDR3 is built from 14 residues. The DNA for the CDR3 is TGTGCCTGGAGTTCCGGCGGGACTACAGATACGCAGTATTTT. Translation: CAWSSGGTTDTQYF. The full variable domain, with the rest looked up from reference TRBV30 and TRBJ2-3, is SQTIHQWPATLVQPVGSPLSLECTVEGTSNPNLYWYRQAAGRGLQLLFYSVGIGQISSEVPQNLSASRPQDRQFILSSKKLLLSDSGFYLCAWSSGGTTDTQYFGPGTRLTVL.

As DNA, the CDR3 is TGTGCCAGCAGTGCACCACTAGCGGGAGGTTTAAATGAGCAGTTCTTC. It specifies CASSAPLAGGLNEQFF. The rearrangement uses TRBV9 and TRBJ2-1, with TRBD2 matching over 12 bases. The germline V gene has CDR1 SGDLS and CDR2 YYNGEE. With 5 bases clipped from V and 7 bases from J, the junction kept 10 bases outside the gene matches. The CDR3 runs 16 residues.

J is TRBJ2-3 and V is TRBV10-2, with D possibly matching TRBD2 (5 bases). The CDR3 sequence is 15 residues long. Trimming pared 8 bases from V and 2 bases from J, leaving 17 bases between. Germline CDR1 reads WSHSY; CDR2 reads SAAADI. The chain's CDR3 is CASQDGEMLTDTQYF. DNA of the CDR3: TGCGCCAGCCAGGACGGGGAAATGCTCACAGATACGCAGTATTTT.

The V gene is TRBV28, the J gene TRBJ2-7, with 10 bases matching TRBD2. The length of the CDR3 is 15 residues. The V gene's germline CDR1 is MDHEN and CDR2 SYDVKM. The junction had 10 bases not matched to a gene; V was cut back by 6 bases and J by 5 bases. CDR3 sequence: CASSPAGGLRHEQYF. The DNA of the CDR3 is TGTGCCAGCAGCCCAGCGGGAGGGCTCCGCCACGAGCAGTACTTC.

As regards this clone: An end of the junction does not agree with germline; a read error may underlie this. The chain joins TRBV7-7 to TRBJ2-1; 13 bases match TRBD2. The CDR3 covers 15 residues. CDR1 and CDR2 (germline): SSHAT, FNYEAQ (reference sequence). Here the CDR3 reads CASSPTSGRAHEQFF. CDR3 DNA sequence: TGTGCTAGCAGCCCCACTAGCGGGAGGGCCCATGAGCAGTTCTTC.

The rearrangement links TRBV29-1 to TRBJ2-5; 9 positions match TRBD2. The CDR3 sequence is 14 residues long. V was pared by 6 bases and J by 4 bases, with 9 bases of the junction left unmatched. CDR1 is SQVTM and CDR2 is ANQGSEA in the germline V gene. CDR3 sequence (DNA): TGCAGCGTCTCATTAGCGGGAGTAGGAGAGACCCAGTACTTC. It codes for CSVSLAGVGETQYF. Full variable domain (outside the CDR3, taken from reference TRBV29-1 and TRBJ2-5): SAVISQKPSRDICQRGTSLTIQCQVDSQVTMMFWYRQQPGQSLTLIATANQGSEATYESGFVIDKFPISRPNLTFSTLTVSNMSPEDSSIYLCSVSLAGVGETQYFGPGTRLLVL.

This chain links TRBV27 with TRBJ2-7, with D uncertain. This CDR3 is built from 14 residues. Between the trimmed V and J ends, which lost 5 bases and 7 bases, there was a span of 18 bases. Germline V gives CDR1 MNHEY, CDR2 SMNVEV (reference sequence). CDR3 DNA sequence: TGTGCCAGCAGTCCCCGCTCGGGTAGGGATGAGCAGTACTTC. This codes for CASSPRSGRDEQYF.

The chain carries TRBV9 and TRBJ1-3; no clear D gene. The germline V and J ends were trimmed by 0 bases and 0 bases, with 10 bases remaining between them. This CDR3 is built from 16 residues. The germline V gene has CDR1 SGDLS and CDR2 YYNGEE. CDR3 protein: CASSVEVHRSGNTIYF. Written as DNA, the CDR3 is TGTGCCAGCAGCGTAGAAGTACACCGCTCTGGAAACACCATATATTTT.

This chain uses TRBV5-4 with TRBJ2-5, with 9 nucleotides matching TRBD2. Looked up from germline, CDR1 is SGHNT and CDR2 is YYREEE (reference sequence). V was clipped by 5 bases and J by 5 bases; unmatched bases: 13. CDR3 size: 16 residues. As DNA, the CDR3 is TGTGCCAGCAGTTCTCCGGGTAGCGGGAGCCTCGAGACCCAGTACTTC. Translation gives CASSSPGSGSLETQYF.